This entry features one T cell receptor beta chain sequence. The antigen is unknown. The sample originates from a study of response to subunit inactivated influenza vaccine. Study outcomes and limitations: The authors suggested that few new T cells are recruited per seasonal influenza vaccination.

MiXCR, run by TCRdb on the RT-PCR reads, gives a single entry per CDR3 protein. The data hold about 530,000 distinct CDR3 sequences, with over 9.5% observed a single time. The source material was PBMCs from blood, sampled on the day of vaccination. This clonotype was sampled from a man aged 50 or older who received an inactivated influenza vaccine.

CDR3 DNA sequence: TGTGCCAGCAGCCCCCTAGCGGGGGGGCACACAGATACGCAGTATTTT. Protein sequence: CASSPLAGGHTDTQYF. V usage is TRBV7-6 and J usage is TRBJ2-3; 12 nucleotides agree with TRBD2. Per germline, CDR1 SGHVS and CDR2 FNYEAQ. This CDR3 region has 16 residues. V lost 5 bases, J lost 2 bases, and 5 bases stayed unmatched.